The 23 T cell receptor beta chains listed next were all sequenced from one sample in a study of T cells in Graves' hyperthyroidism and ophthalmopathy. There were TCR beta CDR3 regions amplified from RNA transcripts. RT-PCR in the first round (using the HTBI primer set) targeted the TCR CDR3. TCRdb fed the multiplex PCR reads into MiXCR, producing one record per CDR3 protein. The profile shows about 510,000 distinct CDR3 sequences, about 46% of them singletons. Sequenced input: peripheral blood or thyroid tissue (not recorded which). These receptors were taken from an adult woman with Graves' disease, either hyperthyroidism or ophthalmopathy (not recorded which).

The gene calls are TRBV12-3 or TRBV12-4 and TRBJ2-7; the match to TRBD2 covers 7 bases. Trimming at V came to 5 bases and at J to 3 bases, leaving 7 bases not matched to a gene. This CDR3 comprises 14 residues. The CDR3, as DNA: TGTGCCAGCAGTCCCGGGAGGCCCTACTACGAGCAGTACTTC. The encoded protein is CASSPGRPYYEQYF.

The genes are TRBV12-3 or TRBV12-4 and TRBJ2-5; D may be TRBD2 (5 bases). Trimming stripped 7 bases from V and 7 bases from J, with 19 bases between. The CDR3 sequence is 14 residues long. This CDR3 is CASTVLTCGGTQYF. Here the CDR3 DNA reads TGTGCCAGCACTGTACTAACGTGTGGAGGGACCCAGTACTTC.

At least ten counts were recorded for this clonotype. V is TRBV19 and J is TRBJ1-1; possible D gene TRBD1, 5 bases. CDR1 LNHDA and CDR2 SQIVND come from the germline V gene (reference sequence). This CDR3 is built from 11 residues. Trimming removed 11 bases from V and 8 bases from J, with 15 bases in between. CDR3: CAAKTGTEAFF. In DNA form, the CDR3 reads TGTGCCGCTAAAACAGGTACCGAAGCTTTCTTT.

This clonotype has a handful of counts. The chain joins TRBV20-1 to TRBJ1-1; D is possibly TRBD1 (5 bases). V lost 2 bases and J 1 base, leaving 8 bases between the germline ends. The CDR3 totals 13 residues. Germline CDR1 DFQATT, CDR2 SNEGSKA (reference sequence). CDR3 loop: CSARLDRNTEAFF. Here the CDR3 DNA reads TGCAGTGCTAGACTAGACAGGAACACTGAAGCTTTCTTT.

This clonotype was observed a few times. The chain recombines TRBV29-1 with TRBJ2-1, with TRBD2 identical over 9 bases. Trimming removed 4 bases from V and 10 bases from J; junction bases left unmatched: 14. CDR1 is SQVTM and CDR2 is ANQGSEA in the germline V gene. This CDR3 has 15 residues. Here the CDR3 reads CSVGGVAGEVGEQFF. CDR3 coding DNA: TGCAGCGTTGGGGGGGTAGCGGGAGAAGTAGGGGAGCAGTTCTTC.

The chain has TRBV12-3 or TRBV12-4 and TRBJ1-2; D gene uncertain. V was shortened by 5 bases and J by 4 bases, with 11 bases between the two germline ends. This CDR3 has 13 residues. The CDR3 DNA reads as TGTGCCAGCAGTCCAGCCGGACCCTATGGCTACACCTTC. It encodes CASSPAGPYGYTF.

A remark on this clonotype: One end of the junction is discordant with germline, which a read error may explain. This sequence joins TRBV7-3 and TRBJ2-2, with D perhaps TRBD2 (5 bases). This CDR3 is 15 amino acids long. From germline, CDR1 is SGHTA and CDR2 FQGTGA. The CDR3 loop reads CASSEGLANIGELFF. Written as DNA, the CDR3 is TGTGCCAGCTCCGAGGGCCTGGCGAACATCGGGGAGCTGTTTTTT.

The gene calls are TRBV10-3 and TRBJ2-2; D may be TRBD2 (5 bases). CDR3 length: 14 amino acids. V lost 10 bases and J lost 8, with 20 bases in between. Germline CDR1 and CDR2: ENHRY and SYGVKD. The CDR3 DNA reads TGTGCCAGCAGGCTCGGACTCTTGCGGGGGGAGCTGTTTTTT. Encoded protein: CASRLGLLRGELFF.

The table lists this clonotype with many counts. The CDR3 sequence is CASSTGQTDPKLFF. Written as DNA, the CDR3 is TGTGCCAGCAGCACGGGACAGACCGATCCGAAACTGTTTTTT. V and J are TRBV7-2 and TRBJ1-4, with TRBD1 matching 7 bases. The CDR3 has 14 amino acids. J was trimmed by 11 bases and V by 5 bases; bases with no gene match: 11. Germline CDR1 SGHTA, CDR2 FQGNSA. The full variable domain, completed using reference TRBV7-2 and TRBJ1-4, is GAGVSQSPSNKVTEKGKDVELRCDPISGHTALYWYRQSLGQGLEFLIYFQGNSAPDKSGLPSDRFSAERTGGSVSTLTIQRTQQEDSAVYLCASSTGQTDPKLFFGSGTQLSVL.

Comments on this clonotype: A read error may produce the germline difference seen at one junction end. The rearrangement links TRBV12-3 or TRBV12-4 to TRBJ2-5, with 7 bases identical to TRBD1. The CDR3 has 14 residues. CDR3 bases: TGTGCTAGCAGTTTTCAAGGGGGCAAAGAGACCCAGTACTTC. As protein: CASSFQGGKETQYF.

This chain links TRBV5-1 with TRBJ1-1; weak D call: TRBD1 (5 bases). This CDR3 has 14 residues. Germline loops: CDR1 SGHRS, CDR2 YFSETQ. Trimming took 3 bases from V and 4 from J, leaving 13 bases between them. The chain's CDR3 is CASSSQGGVTEAFF. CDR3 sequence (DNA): TGCGCCAGCAGCTCGCAGGGAGGCGTCACTGAAGCTTTCTTT.

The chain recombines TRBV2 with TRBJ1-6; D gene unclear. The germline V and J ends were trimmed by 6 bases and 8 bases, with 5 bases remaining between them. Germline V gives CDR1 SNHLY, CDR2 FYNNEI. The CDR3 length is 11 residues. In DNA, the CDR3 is TGTGCCAGCAGGAGATATTCACCCCTCCACTTT. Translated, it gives CASRRYSPLHF.

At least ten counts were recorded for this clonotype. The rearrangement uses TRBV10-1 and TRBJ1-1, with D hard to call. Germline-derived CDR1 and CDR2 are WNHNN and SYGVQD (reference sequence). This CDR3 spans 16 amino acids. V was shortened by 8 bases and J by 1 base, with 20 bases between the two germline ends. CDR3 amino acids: CASPFIVGRGNTEAFF. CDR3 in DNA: TGCGCCAGCCCATTCATCGTTGGCAGAGGGAACACTGAAGCTTTCTTT.

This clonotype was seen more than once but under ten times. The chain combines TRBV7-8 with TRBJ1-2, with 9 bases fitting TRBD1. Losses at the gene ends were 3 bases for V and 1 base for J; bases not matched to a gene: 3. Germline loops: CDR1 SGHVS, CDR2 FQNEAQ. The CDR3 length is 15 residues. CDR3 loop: CASSFGTGINYGYTF. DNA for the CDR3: TGTGCCAGCAGCTTCGGGACAGGGATTAACTATGGCTACACCTTC.

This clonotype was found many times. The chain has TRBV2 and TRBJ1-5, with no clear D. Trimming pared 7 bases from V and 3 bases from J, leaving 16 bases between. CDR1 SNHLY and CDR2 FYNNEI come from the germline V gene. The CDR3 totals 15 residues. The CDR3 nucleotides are TGTGCCAGCACCCCGGGCCCTAGCCTCAATCAGCCCCAGCATTTT. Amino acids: CASTPGPSLNQPQHF.

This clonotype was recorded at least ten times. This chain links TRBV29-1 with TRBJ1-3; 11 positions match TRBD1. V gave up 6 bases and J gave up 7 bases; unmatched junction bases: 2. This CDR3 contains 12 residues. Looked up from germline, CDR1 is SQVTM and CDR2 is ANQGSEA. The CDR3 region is CSVGTGGNTIYF. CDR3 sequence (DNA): TGCAGCGTGGGGACAGGGGGGAACACCATATATTTT.

CDR3 sequence: CASMTTGVDIEAFF. The DNA of the CDR3 is TGTGCCAGCATGACCACAGGGGTGGACATTGAAGCTTTCTTT. The rearrangement links TRBV3-1 to TRBJ1-1; TRBD1 matches 7 bases. Germline-derived CDR1 and CDR2 are LGHDT and YNNKEL (reference sequence). V shed 7 bases and J 7 bases; nucleotides not matched to a gene: 12. The CDR3 loop spans 14 amino acids.

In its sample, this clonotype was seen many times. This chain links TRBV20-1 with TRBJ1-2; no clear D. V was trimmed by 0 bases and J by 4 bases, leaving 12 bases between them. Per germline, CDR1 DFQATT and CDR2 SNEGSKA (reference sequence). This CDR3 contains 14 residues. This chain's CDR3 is CSARDPRAGYGYTF. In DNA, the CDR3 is TGCAGTGCTAGAGATCCCCGGGCAGGCTATGGCTACACCTTC.

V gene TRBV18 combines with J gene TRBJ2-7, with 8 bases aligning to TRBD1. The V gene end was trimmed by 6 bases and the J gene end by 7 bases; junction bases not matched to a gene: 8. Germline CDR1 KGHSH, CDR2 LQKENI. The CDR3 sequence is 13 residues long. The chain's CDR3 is CASSGTGSAEQYF. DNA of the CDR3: TGTGCCAGCTCCGGGACAGGCAGCGCTGAGCAGTACTTC.

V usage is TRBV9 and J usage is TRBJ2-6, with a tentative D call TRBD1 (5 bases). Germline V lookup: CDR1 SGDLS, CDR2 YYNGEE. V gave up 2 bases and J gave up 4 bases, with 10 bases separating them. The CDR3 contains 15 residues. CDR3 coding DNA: TGTGCCAGCAGCGTGCAGGGTTCCGGGGCCAACGTCCTGACTTTC. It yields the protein CASSVQGSGANVLTF.

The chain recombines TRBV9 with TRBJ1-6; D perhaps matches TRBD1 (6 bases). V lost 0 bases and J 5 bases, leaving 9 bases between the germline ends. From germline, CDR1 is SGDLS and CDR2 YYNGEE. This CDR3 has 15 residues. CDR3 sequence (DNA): TGTGCCAGCAGCGTAGGGGGGGCAAATAATTCACCCCTCCACTTT. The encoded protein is CASSVGGANNSPLHF.

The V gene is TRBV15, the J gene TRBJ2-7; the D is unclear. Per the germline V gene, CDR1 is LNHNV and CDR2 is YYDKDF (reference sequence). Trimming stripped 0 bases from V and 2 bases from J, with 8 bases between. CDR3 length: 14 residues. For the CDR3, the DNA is TGTGCCACCAGCAGAGACTCAGGAGCCTACGAGCAGTACTTC. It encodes CATSRDSGAYEQYF.

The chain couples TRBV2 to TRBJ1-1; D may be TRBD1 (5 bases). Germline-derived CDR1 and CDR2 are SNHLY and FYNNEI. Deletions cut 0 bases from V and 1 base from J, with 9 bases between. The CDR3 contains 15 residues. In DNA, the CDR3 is TGTGCCAGCAGTGAAGCGGGACCGCCGAACACTGAAGCTTTCTTT. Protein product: CASSEAGPPNTEAFF. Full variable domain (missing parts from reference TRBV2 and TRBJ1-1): EPEVTQTPSHQVTQMGQEVILRCVPISNHLYFYWYRQILGQKVEFLVSFYNNEISEKSEIFDDQFSVERPDGSNFTLKIRSTKLEDSAMYFCASSEAGPPNTEAFFGQGTRLTVV.